The 27 T cell receptor beta chains presented below share a single source sample, sequenced in a study of memory CD4+ T cells and cytomegalovirus serostatus (dated by TCRdb to the late 2010s). Single viable CD3+CD4+CD8-CD45RO+ cells were sorted as memory CD4+ T cells on a FACSAria II. Library preparation was by the immunoSEQ multiplex PCR assay. This immuneACCESS table, as held by TCRdb, lists in-frame sequences with V and J called but not all clones. Of the missing ones, under half trace to an unresolved V gene in checked studies; the others have no known cause. The sample table records some 54,000 clones; approximately 80% of these occur just once. Around 1.5% of the sample rests with the top ten. Sample: memory CD4+ T cells from blood. The receptors here all came from an adult in good health and CMV-seropositive.

This chain joins TRBV28 and TRBJ2-3; perhaps TRBD2 as D (5 bases). Germline V lookup: CDR1 MDHEN, CDR2 SYDVKM. Trimming cost V 2 bases and J 0 bases, with 6 bases left between them. The CDR3 extends over 14 amino acids. This chain's CDR3 is CASSLGGSTDTQYF. DNA of the CDR3: TGTGCCAGCAGTTTAGGCGGGAGCACAGATACGCAGTATTTT.

V usage is TRBV5-1 and J usage is TRBJ2-1; perhaps TRBD2 as D (5 bases). Per germline, CDR1 SGHRS and CDR2 YFSETQ. This CDR3 is 16 amino acids long. V lost 4 bases and J lost 7, with 21 bases in between. CDR3 in amino acids: CASSPRSTAVKNEQFF. The CDR3 region has the DNA TGCGCCAGCAGCCCCCGAAGTACAGCGGTCAAGAATGAGCAGTTCTTC.

V is TRBV30 and J is TRBJ1-2; possibly TRBD1 for D (6 bases). This CDR3 comprises 14 residues. The germline V gene has CDR1 GTSNPN and CDR2 SVGIG (reference sequence). Trimming removed 5 bases at V and 5 bases at J, with 18 bases between. The CDR3 region is CAWDRGGSGYGYTF. In DNA form, the CDR3 reads TGTGCCTGGGACAGAGGGGGTTCAGGGTATGGCTACACCTTC.

The chain has TRBV27 and TRBJ1-1; D is undetermined. V was trimmed by 1 base and J by 6 bases, leaving 15 bases between them. The CDR3 sequence is 15 residues long. Germline V gene sequence: CDR1 MNHEY, CDR2 SMNVEV (reference sequence). DNA of the CDR3: TGTGCCAGCAGTTTATACGCCCAAGCAGGATCTGAAGCTTTCTTT. Its translation: CASSLYAQAGSEAFF.

CDR3 DNA: TGTGCCAGCTCTATACAGGGACAGGGGGGCAATCAGCCCCAGCATTTT. Amino acid sequence: CASSIQGQGGNQPQHF. The genes are TRBV2 and TRBJ1-5; 11 bases align to TRBD1. Germline V gene sequence: CDR1 SNHLY, CDR2 FYNNEI. Losses at the gene ends were 8 bases for V and 2 bases for J; bases not matched to a gene: 8. The CDR3 runs 16 residues.

The genes are TRBV7-2 and TRBJ2-1; no firm D call. V lost 7 bases, J lost 0 bases, and 16 bases lay in between. Germline CDR1 is SGHTA and CDR2 is FQGNSA. The CDR3 sequence is 16 residues long. CDR3 sequence reads: CASNIPPPSSYNEQFF. CDR3 coding DNA: TGTGCCAGCAACATTCCCCCCCCCAGCTCCTACAATGAGCAGTTCTTC.

The chain recombines TRBV11-3 with TRBJ2-4; a weak D match, TRBD2 (5 bases). This CDR3 region has 19 residues. Germline V gives CDR1 SGHNT, CDR2 YENEEA. The germline V and J ends were trimmed by 3 bases and 3 bases, with 24 bases remaining between them. Here the CDR3 reads CASSFVSRAGELGKNIQYF. In nucleotides, the CDR3 is TGTGCCAGCAGCTTCGTAAGTAGGGCTGGAGAACTAGGCAAAAACATTCAGTACTTC.

V and J are TRBV19 and TRBJ1-1; D remains unclear. The CDR3 is 12 residues long. Germline V gene lookup returns CDR1 LNHDA and CDR2 SQIVND (reference sequence). Trimming took off 3 bases at V and 5 bases at J, with 7 bases between the two ends. The CDR3 sequence is CASSIRWTEAFF. CDR3 DNA sequence: TGTGCCAGTAGTATTAGATGGACTGAAGCTTTCTTT.

This chain connects TRBV7-2 to TRBJ2-3; perhaps TRBD2 as D (5 bases). Trimming pared 1 base from V and 1 base from J, leaving 9 bases between. The CDR3 has 15 residues. CDR1 SGHTA and CDR2 FQGNSA come from the germline V gene. CDR3 nucleotide sequence: TGTGCCAGCAGCTTAGGACTACTTCGCACAGATACGCAGTATTTT. Protein: CASSLGLLRTDTQYF. The entire variable domain, with the rest obtained from reference TRBV7-2 and TRBJ2-3, is as follows: GAGVSQSPSNKVTEKGKDVELRCDPISGHTALYWYRQSLGQGLEFLIYFQGNSAPDKSGLPSDRFSAERTGGSVSTLTIQRTQQEDSAVYLCASSLGLLRTDTQYFGPGTRLTVL.

This chain connects TRBV5-1 to TRBJ1-4, with D possibly matching TRBD1 (5 bases). V was clipped by 0 bases and J by 6 bases, with 18 bases between them. CDR1 is SGHRS and CDR2 is YFSETQ in the germline V gene. The CDR3 extends over 17 amino acids. CDR3 DNA sequence: TGCGCCAGCAGCTTGGATTGGGCGGCAGGGAGGGATGAAAAACTGTTTTTT. It yields the protein CASSLDWAAGRDEKLFF.

V and J are TRBV15 and TRBJ1-5; D perhaps matches TRBD1 (5 bases). Germline CDR1 is LNHNV and CDR2 is YYDKDF (reference sequence). Trimming took off 3 bases at V and 4 bases at J, with 16 bases between the two ends. The CDR3 covers 16 residues. The CDR3 is CATSRILDNANQPQHF. The CDR3 DNA sequence: TGTGCCACCAGCAGGATTTTGGACAACGCTAATCAGCCCCAGCATTTT.

The V and J genes are TRBV14 and TRBJ2-2; 7 bases are a match to TRBD2. CDR3 length: 15 residues. Per the germline V gene, CDR1 is SGHDN and CDR2 is FVKESK. Trimming at V came to 3 bases and at J to 4 bases, leaving 5 bases not matched to a gene. This CDR3 is CASSQGGGSTGELFF. For the CDR3, the DNA is TGTGCCAGCAGCCAGGGCGGGGGTAGCACCGGGGAGCTGTTTTTT.

The rearrangement links TRBV18 to TRBJ1-1; D is unresolved. Germline CDR1 is KGHSH and CDR2 is LQKENI. This CDR3 contains 14 residues. The ends were cut back, 3 bases at V and 1 base at J, with 9 bases in the middle. CDR3 protein: CASSPEDWNTEAFF. CDR3 DNA: TGTGCCAGCTCACCCGAAGACTGGAACACTGAAGCTTTCTTT.

V is TRBV7-9 and J is TRBJ1-2; no definite D call. The CDR3 totals 13 residues. V lost 1 base and J 2 bases, leaving 5 bases between the germline ends. Germline V gene sequence: CDR1 SEHNR, CDR2 FQNEAQ (reference sequence). CDR3 residues: CASSLDWNYGYTF. DNA of the CDR3: TGTGCCAGCAGCTTAGACTGGAACTATGGCTACACCTTC.

This chain connects TRBV7-2 to TRBJ2-7; 9 bases are a match to TRBD1. After removal of 1 base from V and 4 bases from J, the junction contained 5 bases not matched to a gene. CDR1 SGHTA and CDR2 FQGNSA come from the germline V gene. The CDR3 spans 15 residues. The DNA of the CDR3 is TGTGCCAGCAGCTTAGACAGGGGGCGGTTTTACGAGCAGTACTTC. Protein sequence: CASSLDRGRFYEQYF.

The CDR3 DNA is TGTGCCAGCTCACCCATTGACAGGGGTAGAGGAAATGAGCAGTTCTTC. It yields the protein CASSPIDRGRGNEQFF. The chain joins TRBV18 to TRBJ2-1, with TRBD1 matching over 8 bases. Germline V gives CDR1 KGHSH, CDR2 LQKENI. The CDR3 covers 16 residues. The V segment lost 3 bases and the J segment 7 bases; nucleotides outside the gene matches: 11.

The chain combines TRBV7-2 with TRBJ2-3; 7 bases are shared with TRBD2. The length of the CDR3 is 16 residues. V was pared by 3 bases and J by 6 bases, with 12 bases of the junction left unmatched. Germline V gene lookup returns CDR1 SGHTA and CDR2 FQGNSA. CDR3 bases: TGTGCCAGCAGCTTCCCAAGCGGGGTCCCGGGGGATACGCAGTATTTT. Translated: CASSFPSGVPGDTQYF.

The genes are TRBV5-1 and TRBJ1-1; a weak D match, TRBD1 (5 bases). Trimming took 4 bases from V and 1 from J, leaving 11 bases between them. The CDR3 is 14 amino acids. Per germline, CDR1 SGHRS and CDR2 YFSETQ. CDR3 DNA: TGCGCCAGCAGCCCGGGACCAACGAACACTGAAGCTTTCTTT. This sequence encodes CASSPGPTNTEAFF.

This clone was detected only a few times. This chain connects TRBV7-2 to TRBJ1-2; 11 nucleotides match TRBD1. The germline V gene has CDR1 SGHTA and CDR2 FQGNSA. The CDR3 length is 14 residues. V shed 1 base, J shed 8 bases, and the junction held 3 bases outside the gene matches. The CDR3 spells CASSLGTGGRGYTF. The CDR3 nucleotides are TGTGCCAGCAGCTTAGGGACAGGGGGCCGGGGCTACACCTTC.

The V gene is TRBV18, the J gene TRBJ2-7, with D possibly TRBD1 on 5 matching bases. This CDR3 contains 14 residues. The V end lost 2 bases, the J end lost 5 bases, and 13 bases lay between the germline ends. CDR1 KGHSH and CDR2 LQKENI come from the germline V gene. DNA of the CDR3: TGTGCCAGCTCACCAGTGGGCAGGGCCCACGAGCAGTACTTC. Encoded protein: CASSPVGRAHEQYF.

The chain couples TRBV28 to TRBJ2-5; 8 bases line up with TRBD1. From germline, CDR1 is MDHEN and CDR2 SYDVKM. The V and J ends lost 2 bases and 5 bases, in that order; junction bases with no gene match: 10. The CDR3 is made up of 16 amino acids. CDR3 loop: CASSLVSRTGKETQYF. CDR3 nucleotide sequence: TGTGCCAGCAGTTTAGTCTCTCGGACAGGGAAGGAGACCCAGTACTTC.

The V call is TRBV5-1, the J call TRBJ2-3; D not resolved. CDR1 and CDR2 (germline): SGHRS, YFSETQ. The CDR3 is 14 amino acids. Deletions cut 4 bases from V and 4 bases from J, with 13 bases between. The CDR3 here is CASSMAPGADTQYF. For the CDR3, the DNA is TGCGCCAGCAGCATGGCCCCTGGGGCAGATACGCAGTATTTT.

The chain carries TRBV30 and TRBJ1-1, with 8 positions matching TRBD1. V lost 5 bases to trimming and J lost 3 bases; unmatched junction nucleotides: 11. The CDR3 spans 15 residues. The germline V gene encodes CDR1 GTSNPN and CDR2 SVGIG (reference sequence). CDR3 amino acids: CAWAAAGGFDTEAFF. Written as DNA, the CDR3 is TGTGCCTGGGCCGCGGCAGGGGGCTTCGACACTGAAGCTTTCTTT. The whole variable domain, remainder taken from reference TRBV30 and TRBJ1-1, is SQTIHQWPATLVQPVGSPLSLECTVEGTSNPNLYWYRQAAGRGLQLLFYSVGIGQISSEVPQNLSASRPQDRQFILSSKKLLLSDSGFYLCAWAAAGGFDTEAFFGQGTRLTVV.

The CDR3 DNA sequence: TGTGCCAGCAGCCGAGCCCAGGGGGCGACGTACGAGCAGTACTTC. It specifies CASSRAQGATYEQYF. V is TRBV11-2 and J is TRBJ2-7; 8 nucleotides match TRBD1. Germline V gives CDR1 SGHAT, CDR2 FQNNGV. The junction had 10 bases not matched to a gene; V was cut back by 5 bases and J by 4 bases. The CDR3 runs to 15 residues.

V and J are TRBV6-5 and TRBJ1-3; D gene uncertain. V was trimmed by 7 bases and J by 0 bases, leaving 10 bases between them. Germline loops: CDR1 MNHEY, CDR2 SVGAGI. This CDR3 spans 14 amino acids. CDR3 sequence: CASKMGVSGNTIYF. The CDR3 DNA sequence: TGTGCCAGCAAAATGGGAGTCTCTGGAAACACCATATATTTT.

This clone has a handful of counts. The CDR3 spells CASSARGGEKLFF. The CDR3, as DNA: TGTGCCAGCAGCGCCAGGGGGGGTGAAAAACTGTTTTTT. The J gene is TRBJ1-4, the V gene TRBV7-9; TRBD1 agrees at 7 bases. CDR3 length equals 13 residues. Germline V gene lookup returns CDR1 SEHNR and CDR2 FQNEAQ (reference sequence). Trimming removed 5 bases from V and 7 bases from J; junction bases left unmatched: 4.

This clone was seen just once. The V gene is TRBV5-1, the J gene TRBJ1-5, with D possibly being TRBD1 (5 bases). From germline, CDR1 is SGHRS and CDR2 YFSETQ. The CDR3 has 14 residues. Trimming took 1 base from V and 7 from J, leaving 12 bases between them. DNA of the CDR3: TGCGCCAGCAGCTTGTCGGGGGGTTGGCAGCCCCAGCATTTT. Residues: CASSLSGGWQPQHF.